One T cell receptor (beta chain) is described in this entry. CDR1 is SEHNR, CDR2 FQNEAQ, per germline (reference sequence). The germline V and J ends were trimmed by 4 bases and 0 bases, with 18 bases remaining between them. The CDR3 covers 18 residues. This record belongs to a study of long-term antiretroviral therapy in people with HIV. At survey level, the immunoSEQ assay was run in its v3.0 version. Only in-frame clones appear in the TCRdb table, and some are missing; sequencing was by immunoSEQ multiplex PCR. The table shows about 20,000 clones, with about nine tenths occurring only once. The source was unsorted PBMCs, collected approximately 4.5 years before starting antiretroviral therapy. This receptor was identified in a woman aged 30 to 39 with HIV. The chain links TRBV7-9 to TRBJ1-4; the D is unclear. The CDR3 coding sequence is TGTGCCAGCAGCTACATGTCCTCACTTTTGGCAACTAATGAAAAACTGTTTTTT. Its translation: CASSYMSSLLATNEKLFF.